Presented here are 12 T cell receptor beta chains from one specimen sequenced in a study of blood T cells in healthy people across ages (dated by TCRdb to about 2015). Preparation of the library involved 5' RACE. TCRdb records Illumina HiSeq 2500 as the sequencer. A second about 7 to 12 cycle PCR used a sample-barcoded 5' primer and a J-beta primer mix. TCRdb reran the public reads through fastp at Q25 and MiXCR, keeping productive beta chains. For every CDR3 protein sequence, its rows merge into one entry that carries the most common genes and DNA. This sample comprises over a million distinct CDR3 sequences, around 45% of them detected only once. Approximately 17% of the sample rests with the top ten. The sample taken for sequencing was blood. These receptors all stem from a woman aged 60-70 years in good health.

The chain carries TRBV20-1 and TRBJ2-1; perhaps D is TRBD1 or TRBD2 (5 bases each). Trimming removed 8 bases from V and 10 bases from J, with 9 bases in between. The CDR3 loop spans 9 amino acids. CDR1 DFQATT and CDR2 SNEGSKA come from the germline V gene (reference sequence). The CDR3 nucleotides read TGCAGTCTGGGGACCGAGCAGTTCTTC. Its protein product is CSLGTEQFF.

About this clonotype: Mismatch with germline at one junction end may stem from a read error. This chain joins TRBV4-2 and TRBJ2-1; tentative D call: TRBD1 (6 bases). This CDR3 is 15 amino acids long. CDR1 and CDR2 from the germline V gene are LGHNA and YNFKEQ. CDR3 sequence: CASSQGVTGNNQQFF. DNA for the CDR3: TGTGCCAGCAGCCAAGGAGTGACAGGAAACAATCAGCAGTTCTTC.

The chain is built from TRBV6-1 and TRBJ2-5; TRBD1 might be the D (8 bases). The end of the DNA is better explained by TRBJ2-7, so the J call may be wrong. This CDR3 spans 13 amino acids. Germline CDR1 is MNHNS and CDR2 is SASEGT. DNA for the CDR3: TGTGCCAGCAGCCACAGGGGGGGCTACGAGCAGTACTTC. The encoded protein is CASSHRGGYEQYF.

The chain employs TRBV14 and TRBJ1-1; perhaps TRBD1 as D (5 bases). The V and J ends lost 0 bases and 1 base respectively, with 15 bases between them. Germline values: CDR1 SGHDN, CDR2 FVKESK. There are 17 residues in the CDR3. The chain's CDR3 is CASSQEGVTAWNTEAFF. Here the CDR3 DNA reads TGTGCCAGCAGCCAAGAAGGGGTCACTGCTTGGAACACTGAAGCTTTCTTT.

With respect to this clonotype: A clone one base away is much larger, so this may be a read error. The chain combines TRBV29-1 with TRBJ2-3, with TRBD1 as a possible D gene (6 bases). The CDR3 loop spans 15 amino acids. Germline loops: CDR1 SQVTM, CDR2 ANQGSEA. CDR3 protein: CSVGGGLFGTDTRYF. Written as DNA, the CDR3 is TGCAGCGTTGGAGGGGGTCTTTTTGGCACAGATACGCGGTATTTT.

This clonotype was seen repeatedly, ten times or more. A much larger clone sits a single nucleotide away, making a read error possible. The CDR3 protein is CASSLVAEGNEQYF. The CDR3 nucleotides are TGTGCCAGCAGTTTAGTGGCAGAAGGCAATGAGCAGTACTTC. The gene calls are TRBV28 and TRBJ2-5; D is unclear. The CDR3 is 14 residues long. V shed 2 bases and J shed 11 bases, with 18 bases lying between them. In germline, CDR1 is MDHEN, CDR2 SYDVKM.

This clonotype has a handful of counts. The rearrangement uses TRBV12-3 or TRBV12-4 and TRBJ2-5; TRBD2 matches 9 bases. J gave up 4 bases and V 4 bases, and 7 bases lay outside the gene matches. The CDR3 is 15 amino acids. The CDR3 spells CASSYTGTSLETQYF. The CDR3 DNA reads as TGTGCCAGCAGTTACACCGGGACTAGCTTAGAGACCCAGTACTTC.

This clonotype was detected only a few times. The gene calls are TRBV20-1 and TRBJ2-1; 9 bases map to TRBD2. The V gene end was trimmed by 3 bases and the J gene end by 13 bases; junction bases not matched to a gene: 16. The CDR3 covers 15 residues. Germline loops: CDR1 DFQATT, CDR2 SNEGSKA (reference sequence). CDR3: CSASYGGRAKETQFF. The DNA for the CDR3 is TGCAGTGCTAGTTATGGCGGGAGGGCCAAAGAGACCCAGTTCTTC.

The CDR3 here is CSVATGSNQPQHF. CDR3 coding DNA: TGCAGCGTAGCTACAGGGAGCAATCAGCCCCAGCATTTT. The chain is built from TRBV29-1 and TRBJ1-5, with D perhaps TRBD1 (6 bases). Trimming removed 6 bases from V and 1 base from J, with 10 bases in between. Germline V CDR1 and CDR2: SQVTM, ANQGSEA. This CDR3 is 13 amino acids long.

This clonotype was counted a few times. The CDR3 bases are TGTGCCAGCAGCTTGGTGCGGGGGATGGTTGAAAAACTGTTTTTT. Its protein is CASSLVRGMVEKLFF. The chain has TRBV5-5 and TRBJ1-4; possible D gene TRBD1, 5 bases. CDR3 size: 15 residues. Trimming stripped 0 bases from V and 7 bases from J, with 13 bases between. Germline-derived CDR1 and CDR2 are SGHKS and YYEKEE (reference sequence).

A single count supports this clonotype. The V and J genes are TRBV4-1 and TRBJ1-5; D gene unclear. CDR1 and CDR2 from the germline V gene are MGHRA and YSYEKL. V was pared by 0 bases and J by 7 bases, with 13 bases between. The CDR3 runs 15 residues. The CDR3 DNA reads TGCGCCAGCAGCCAAGATCCTCAAGGTTACCAGCCCCAGCATTTT. Residues: CASSQDPQGYQPQHF.

The genes are TRBV12-3 or TRBV12-4 and TRBJ1-1; no reliable D call. V lost 1 base and J lost 3, with 18 bases in between. There are 17 residues in the CDR3. CDR3 DNA: TGTGCCAGCAGTTTAGGTTATGGACTTAAAGCGGACACTGAAGCTTTCTTT. Encoded protein: CASSLGYGLKADTEAFF.